This TCR beta chain emerged from a study of read filtering for tumor transcriptome and immune sequencing. On the study more broadly: RNA-seq yielded only about 85 to 1273 TCR reads, IR-seq about 3.5 to 10.27 million.

Many counts were recorded for this clonotype. Germline CDR1 KGHDR, CDR2 SFDVKD. V shed 5 bases and J 4 bases; nucleotides not matched to a gene: 4. The CDR3 extends over 15 amino acids. The library was built from about 400 ng RNA with molecular barcoded adaptors for alpha/delta and beta/gamma chains. TCRdb re-called the reads with MiXCR, one entry per CDR3 protein. The sample includes about 23,000 distinct CDR3 sequences, around 13% seen only once; the top ten take 60% to 80%. This receptor was taken from a donor at least 40 years old with multiple myeloma. The specimen was a population of CD138-negative cells sorted from bone marrow. The rearrangement joins TRBV24-1 to TRBJ2-1; the match to TRBD1 covers 10 bases. This chain's CDR3 is CATSGGQGVYNEQFF. The DNA for the CDR3 is TGTGCCACCAGTGGCGGACAGGGGGTTTACAATGAGCAGTTCTTC.